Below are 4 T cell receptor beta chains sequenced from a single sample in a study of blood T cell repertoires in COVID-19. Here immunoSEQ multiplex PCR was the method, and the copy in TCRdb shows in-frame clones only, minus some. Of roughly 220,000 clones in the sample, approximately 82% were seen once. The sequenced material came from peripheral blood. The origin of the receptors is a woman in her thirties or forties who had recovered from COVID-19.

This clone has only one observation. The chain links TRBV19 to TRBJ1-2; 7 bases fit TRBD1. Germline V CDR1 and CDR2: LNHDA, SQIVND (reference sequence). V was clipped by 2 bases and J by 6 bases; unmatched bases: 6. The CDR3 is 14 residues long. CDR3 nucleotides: TGTGCCAGTAGTATACTACAGGGGTCAGATGGCTACACCTTC. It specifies CASSILQGSDGYTF. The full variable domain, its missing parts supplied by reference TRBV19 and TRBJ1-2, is DGGITQSPKYLFRKEGQNVTLSCEQNLNHDAMYWYRQDPGQGLRLIYYSQIVNDFQKGDIAEGYSVSREKKESFPLTVTSAQKNPTAFYLCASSILQGSDGYTFGSGTRLTVV.

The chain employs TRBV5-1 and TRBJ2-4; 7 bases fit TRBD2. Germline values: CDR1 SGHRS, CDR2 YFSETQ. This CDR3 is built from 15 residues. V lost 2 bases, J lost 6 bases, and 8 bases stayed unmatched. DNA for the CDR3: TGCGCCAGCAGCTTTTTCCCTGGGACTACAAACATTCAGTACTTC. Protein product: CASSFFPGTTNIQYF.

DNA for the CDR3: TGCAGCGTCCCCCCAGGGGGGCAGGGGCCGGGGGAGACCCAGTACTTC. Translation: CSVPPGGQGPGETQYF. This chain links TRBV29-1 with TRBJ2-5, with D maybe TRBD1 (7 bases). CDR3 length: 16 amino acids. Germline loops: CDR1 SQVTM, CDR2 ANQGSEA. Trimming took 6 bases from V and 5 from J, leaving 25 bases between them.

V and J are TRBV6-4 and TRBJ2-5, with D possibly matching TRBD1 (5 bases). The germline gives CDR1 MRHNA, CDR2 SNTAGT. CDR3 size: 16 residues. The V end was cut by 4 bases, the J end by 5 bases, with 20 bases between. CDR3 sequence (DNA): TGTGCCAGCAGTGGGCGAGGTAAGACAGTCCGGGAGACCCAGTACTTC. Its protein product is CASSGRGKTVRETQYF.